What follows are 3 T cell receptor beta chains derived from one specimen sequenced in a study of cytomegalovirus exposure and HLA in healthy donors. Primers included in the PCR were 60 Vbeta and 13 Jbeta primers. This table comes from immunoSEQ multiplex PCR, and its TCRdb copy is limited to in-frame clones, with some not included. The sample has 100,000 to 120,000 clones; about 13% are singletons. Input material: PBMCs. The receptors shown here come from a man between 35 and 55 years old in good health and CMV-seropositive.

The CDR3 bases are TGTGCCAGCAGCCAAGACCGGACAGGAAATAACTATGGCTACACCTTC. This codes for CASSQDRTGNNYGYTF. This chain uses TRBV4-2 with TRBJ1-2, with 7 bases that match TRBD1. The CDR3 extends over 16 amino acids. Germline CDR1 and CDR2: LGHNA and YNFKEQ. Trimming cost V 0 bases and J 1 base; bases outside gene matches: 5.

This clone was detected only a few times. The chain couples TRBV11-2 to TRBJ1-2, with TRBD1 matching 10 bases. Germline trimming cut 7 bases from V and 4 bases from J; bases unmatched to any gene: 18. Germline V gene sequence: CDR1 SGHAT, CDR2 FQNNGV. The CDR3 runs 18 residues. DNA for the CDR3: TGTGCCAGCACCCCCTTAATGGGACAGGGGATTTTTAGCTATGGCTACACCTTC. It translates to CASTPLMGQGIFSYGYTF.

This clone was detected only a few times. This chain uses TRBV27 with TRBJ2-5; 7 bases align to TRBD1. This CDR3 spans 14 amino acids. Germline V gives CDR1 MNHEY, CDR2 SMNVEV (reference sequence). The J segment lost 2 bases and the V segment lost 5 bases, leaving 5 bases of the junction unmatched. The DNA for the CDR3 is TGTGCCAGCAGTCCTCAGGACAGGCAAGAGACCCAGTACTTC. The encoded protein is CASSPQDRQETQYF.